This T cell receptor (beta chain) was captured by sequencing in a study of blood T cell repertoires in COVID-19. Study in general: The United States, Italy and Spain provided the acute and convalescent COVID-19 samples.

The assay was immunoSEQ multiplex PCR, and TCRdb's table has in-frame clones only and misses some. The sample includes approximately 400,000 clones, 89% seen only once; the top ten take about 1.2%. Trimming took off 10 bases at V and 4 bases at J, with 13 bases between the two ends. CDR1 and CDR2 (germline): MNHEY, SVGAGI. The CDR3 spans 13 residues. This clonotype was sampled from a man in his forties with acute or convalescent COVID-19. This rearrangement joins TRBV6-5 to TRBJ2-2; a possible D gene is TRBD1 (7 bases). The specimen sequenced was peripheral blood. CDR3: CATRRDSTGELFF. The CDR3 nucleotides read TGTGCCACCAGGCGGGACAGCACCGGGGAGCTGTTTTTT.